The 8 T cell receptor beta chains below come from one sample, sequenced in a study of T cell responses to AZD1222 COVID-19 vaccine. TCRdb's table, derived via immunoSEQ multiplex PCR, lists solely in-frame clones and lacks some. This table has some 140,000 clones, approximately 85% appearing once. This specimen consisted of peripheral blood, obtained 28 days after the second dose of the MenACWY control vaccine. The receptors here all came from an adult who received the MenACWY meningococcal vaccine as a control.

The gene calls are TRBV9 and TRBJ2-2; 11 nucleotides line up with TRBD2. The CDR3 has 15 amino acids. Germline CDR1 SGDLS, CDR2 YYNGEE. Germline trimming cut 0 bases from V and 6 bases from J; bases unmatched to any gene: 1. CDR3 region: CASSVGGLAAGELFF. DNA of the CDR3: TGTGCCAGCAGCGTAGGGGGACTAGCGGCCGGGGAGCTGTTTTTT.

This sequence joins TRBV3-1 (or the pseudogene TRBV3-2) and TRBJ1-5; 7 nucleotides agree with TRBD1. The V and J ends lost 4 bases and 4 bases, in that order; junction bases with no gene match: 1. CDR3 length: 13 residues. Per germline, CDR1 LGHDT and CDR2 YNNKEL (reference sequence). The CDR3, as DNA: TGTGCCAGCAGCCCGACAGGGAATCAGCCCCAGCATTTT. Residues: CASSPTGNQPQHF.

The chain couples TRBV9 to TRBJ1-2; D unclear. Germline V lookup: CDR1 SGDLS, CDR2 YYNGEE. Trimming took off 1 base at V and 3 bases at J, with 10 bases between the two ends. This CDR3 contains 14 residues. The CDR3: CASSVSSRDYGYTF. The CDR3 nucleotides are TGTGCCAGCAGCGTATCCTCCCGGGACTATGGCTACACCTTC. Combining the CDR3 with reference TRBV9 and TRBJ1-2 gives the whole variable domain DSGVTQTPKHLITATGQRVTLRCSPRSGDLSVYWYQQSLDQGLQFLIQYYNGEERAKGNILERFSAQQFPDLHSELNLSSLELGDSALYFCASSVSSRDYGYTFGSGTRLTVV.

The rearrangement joins TRBV4-1 to TRBJ2-1; 11 positions agree with TRBD2. V lost 6 bases and J lost 7; bases outside the gene matches: 14. Germline CDR1 and CDR2: MGHRA and YSYEKL. This CDR3 is built from 17 residues. In nucleotides, the CDR3 is TGCGCCAGCAGTGTAGCGGGGGGGCCCATTTTCGGAAATGAGCAGTTCTTC. Protein: CASSVAGGPIFGNEQFF.

The J gene is TRBJ1-2, the V gene TRBV28; no firm D call. CDR1 and CDR2 (germline): MDHEN, SYDVKM. Trimming cost V 4 bases and J 0 bases, with 9 bases left between them. The length of the CDR3 is 14 residues. CDR3 loop: CASSYQSANYGYTF. DNA for the CDR3: TGTGCCAGCAGTTACCAGTCCGCTAACTATGGCTACACCTTC.

DNA for the CDR3: TGCGCCAGCAGCTTAGGGACAGGCAATGGCTACACCTTC. This codes for CASSLGTGNGYTF. V is TRBV5-1 and J is TRBJ1-2; 8 nucleotides match TRBD1. J lost 6 bases, V lost 2 bases, and 3 bases had no gene match. The CDR3 covers 13 residues. In germline, CDR1 is SGHRS, CDR2 YFSETQ.

The chain combines TRBV11-3 with TRBJ2-1, with 11 bases identical to TRBD1. Germline loops: CDR1 SGHNT, CDR2 YENEEA. V was pared by 1 base and J by 8 bases, with 7 bases of the junction left unmatched. There are 16 residues in the CDR3. CDR3 loop: CASSLGTGGDRYEQFF. The CDR3 DNA reads as TGTGCCAGCAGCTTAGGGACAGGGGGCGATAGGTATGAGCAGTTCTTC.

The rearrangement joins TRBV19 to TRBJ1-3; D not resolved. CDR1 and CDR2 from the germline V gene are LNHDA and SQIVND (reference sequence). The length of the CDR3 is 15 residues. The V gene lost 7 bases and the J gene lost 0 bases, with 13 bases spanning the gap. CDR3 nucleotides: TGTGCCAGTACCTCAGGCCGGCCCTCTGGAAACACCATATATTTT. Encoded protein: CASTSGRPSGNTIYF.